This T cell receptor beta chain was profiled in a study of neurological immune-mediated disorders. TCRdb re-called the 5' RACE reads through MiXCR, storing one row per CDR3 protein. The sample has 55,000 to 75,000 distinct CDR3 sequences, roughly 13% seen once; the top ten hold roughly a tenth. There are a few counts of this clonotype. The J segment lost 11 bases and the V segment lost 1 base, leaving 10 bases of the junction unmatched. Per germline, CDR1 LGHDT and CDR2 YNNKEL (reference sequence). This CDR3 has 16 amino acids. This TCR came from a woman aged 55-69 years with HTLV-1-associated myelopathy (HAM/TSP). The chain combines TRBV3-1 with TRBJ1-6; 8 positions agree with TRBD1. The sample consisted of PBMCs. The CDR3 DNA follows: TGTGCCAGCAGCCAAGCCTTCGGGACAGGATCGGCACCCCTCCACTTT. This encodes CASSQAFGTGSAPLHF.